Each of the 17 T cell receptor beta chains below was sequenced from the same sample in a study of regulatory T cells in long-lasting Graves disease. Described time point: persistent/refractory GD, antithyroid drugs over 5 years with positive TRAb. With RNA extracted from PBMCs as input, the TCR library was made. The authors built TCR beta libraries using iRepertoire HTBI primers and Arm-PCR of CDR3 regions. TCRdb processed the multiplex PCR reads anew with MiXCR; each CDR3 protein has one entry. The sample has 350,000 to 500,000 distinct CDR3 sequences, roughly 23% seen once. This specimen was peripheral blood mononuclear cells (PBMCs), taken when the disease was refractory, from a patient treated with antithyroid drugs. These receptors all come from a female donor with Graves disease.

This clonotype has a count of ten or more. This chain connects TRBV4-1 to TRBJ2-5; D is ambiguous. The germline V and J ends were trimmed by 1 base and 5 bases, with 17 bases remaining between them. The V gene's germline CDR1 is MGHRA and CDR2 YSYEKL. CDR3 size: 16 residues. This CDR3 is CASSQVLADMGETQYF. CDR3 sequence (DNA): TGCGCCAGCAGCCAAGTCCTTGCAGACATGGGGGAGACCCAGTACTTC.

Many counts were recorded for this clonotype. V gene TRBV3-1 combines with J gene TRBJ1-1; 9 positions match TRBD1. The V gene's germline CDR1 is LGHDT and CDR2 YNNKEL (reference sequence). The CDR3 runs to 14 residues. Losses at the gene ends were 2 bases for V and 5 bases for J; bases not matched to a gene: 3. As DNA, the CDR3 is TGTGCCAGCAGCCAACTGGACAGGGGAACTGAAGCTTTCTTT. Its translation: CASSQLDRGTEAFF.

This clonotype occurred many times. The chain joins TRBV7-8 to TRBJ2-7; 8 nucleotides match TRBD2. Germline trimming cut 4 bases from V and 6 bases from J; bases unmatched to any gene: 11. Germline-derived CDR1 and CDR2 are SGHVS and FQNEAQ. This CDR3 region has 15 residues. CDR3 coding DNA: TGTGCCAGCAGCTATCTAACGGGAGGGCCCTCCGAGCAGTACTTC. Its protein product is CASSYLTGGPSEQYF.

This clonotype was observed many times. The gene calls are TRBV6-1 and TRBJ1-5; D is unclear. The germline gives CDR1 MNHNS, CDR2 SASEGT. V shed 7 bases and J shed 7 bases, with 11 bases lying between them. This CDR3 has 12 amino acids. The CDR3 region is CASNAPHQPQHF. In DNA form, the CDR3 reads TGTGCCAGCAACGCACCTCACCAGCCCCAGCATTTT.

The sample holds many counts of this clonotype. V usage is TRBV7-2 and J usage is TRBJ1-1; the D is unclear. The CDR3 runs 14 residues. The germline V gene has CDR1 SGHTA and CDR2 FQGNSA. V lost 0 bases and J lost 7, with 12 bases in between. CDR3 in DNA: TGTGCCAGCAGCTTAGCGGTTGACGGCCGTGAAGCTTTCTTT. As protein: CASSLAVDGREAFF.

The CDR3 coding sequence is TGTGCCAGCAAGCTAGCGGGAGGGACGGGGAATGAGCAGTTCTTC. It specifies CASKLAGGTGNEQFF. The chain recombines TRBV6-1 with TRBJ2-1; 12 positions match TRBD2. Germline V gives CDR1 MNHNS, CDR2 SASEGT. CDR3 size: 15 residues. The ends lost 7 bases at V and 7 bases at J; junction bases unmatched: 8.

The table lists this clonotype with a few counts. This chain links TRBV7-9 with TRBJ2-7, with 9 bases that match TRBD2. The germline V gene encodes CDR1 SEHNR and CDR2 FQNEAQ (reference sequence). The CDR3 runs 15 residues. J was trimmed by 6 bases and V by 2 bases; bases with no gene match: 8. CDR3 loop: CASSLSAGGSGEQYF. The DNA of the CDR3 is TGTGCCAGCAGCTTATCTGCGGGAGGGTCTGGCGAGCAGTACTTC.

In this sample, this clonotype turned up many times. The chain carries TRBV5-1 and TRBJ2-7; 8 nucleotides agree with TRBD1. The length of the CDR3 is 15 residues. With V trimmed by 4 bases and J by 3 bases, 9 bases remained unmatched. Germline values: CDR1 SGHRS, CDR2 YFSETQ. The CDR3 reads CASSVGTGAFYEQYF. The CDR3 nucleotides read TGCGCCAGCAGCGTTGGGACAGGCGCCTTCTACGAGCAGTACTTC.

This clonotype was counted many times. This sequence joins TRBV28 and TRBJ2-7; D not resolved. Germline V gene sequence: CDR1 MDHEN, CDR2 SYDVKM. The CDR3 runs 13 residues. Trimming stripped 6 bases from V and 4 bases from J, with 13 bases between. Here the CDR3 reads CASSPDLTYEQYF. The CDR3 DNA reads TGTGCCAGCAGCCCGGACCTAACTTACGAGCAGTACTTC.

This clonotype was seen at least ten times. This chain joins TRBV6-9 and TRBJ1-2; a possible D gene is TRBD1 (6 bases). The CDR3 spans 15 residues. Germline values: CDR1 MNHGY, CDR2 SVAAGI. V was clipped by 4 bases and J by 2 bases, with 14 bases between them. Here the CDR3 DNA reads TGTGCCAGCAGTTCGTCCAGGGGCCTCAACTATGGCTACACCTTC. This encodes CASSSSRGLNYGYTF.

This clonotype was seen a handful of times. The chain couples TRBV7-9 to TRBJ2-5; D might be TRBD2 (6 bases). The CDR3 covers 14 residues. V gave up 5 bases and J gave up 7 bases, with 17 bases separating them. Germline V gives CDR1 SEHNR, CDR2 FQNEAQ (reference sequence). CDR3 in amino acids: CASSQELAHGTQYF. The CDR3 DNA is TGTGCCAGCAGCCAAGAACTAGCCCATGGGACCCAGTACTTC. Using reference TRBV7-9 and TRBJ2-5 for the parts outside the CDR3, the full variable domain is DTGVSQNPRHKITKRGQNVTFRCDPISEHNRLYWYRQTLGQGPEFLTYFQNEAQLEKSRLLSDRFSAERPKGSFSTLEIQRTEQGDSAMYLCASSQELAHGTQYFGPGTRLLVL.

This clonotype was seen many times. The CDR3 DNA reads as TGTGCCAGCAGCTCACACCTCCACCTTTACGAGCAGTACTTC. Translation gives CASSSHLHLYEQYF. This chain connects TRBV28 to TRBJ2-7, with unresolved D. In germline, CDR1 is MDHEN, CDR2 SYDVKM. Trimming removed 6 bases from V and 4 bases from J, with 16 bases in between. This CDR3 spans 14 amino acids.

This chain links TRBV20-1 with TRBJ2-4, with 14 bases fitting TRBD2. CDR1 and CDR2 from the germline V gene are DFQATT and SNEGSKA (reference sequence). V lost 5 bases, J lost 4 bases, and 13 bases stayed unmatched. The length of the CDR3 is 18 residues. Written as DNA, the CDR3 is TGCAGTGCTCGTCCGACAGGGACTAGCGGGAGAAGGAAAAACATTCAGTACTTC. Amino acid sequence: CSARPTGTSGRRKNIQYF.

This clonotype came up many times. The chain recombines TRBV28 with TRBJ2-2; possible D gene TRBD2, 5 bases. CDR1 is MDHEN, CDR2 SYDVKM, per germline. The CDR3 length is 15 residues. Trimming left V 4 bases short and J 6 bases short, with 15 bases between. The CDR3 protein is CASSSRRLGAGELFF. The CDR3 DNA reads TGTGCCAGCAGTTCCCGGAGGTTGGGAGCCGGGGAGCTGTTTTTT.

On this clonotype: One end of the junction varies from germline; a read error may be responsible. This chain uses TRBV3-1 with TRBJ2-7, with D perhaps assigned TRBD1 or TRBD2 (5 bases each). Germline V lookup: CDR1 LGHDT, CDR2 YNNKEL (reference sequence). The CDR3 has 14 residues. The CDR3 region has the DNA TGCGCCAGCAGCCTTCCGGGGCTCACCTACGAGCAGTACTTC. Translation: CASSLPGLTYEQYF.

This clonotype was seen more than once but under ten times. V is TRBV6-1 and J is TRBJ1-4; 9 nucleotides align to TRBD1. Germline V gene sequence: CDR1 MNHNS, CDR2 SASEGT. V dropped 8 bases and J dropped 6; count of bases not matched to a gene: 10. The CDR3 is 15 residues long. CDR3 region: CASWGQGASDEKLFF. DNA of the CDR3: TGTGCCAGCTGGGGACAGGGAGCCTCGGATGAAAAACTGTTTTTT.

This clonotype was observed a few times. CDR3 sequence reads: CASSPGNQRGYEQYF. CDR3 nucleotide sequence: TGTGCCAGCAGTCCAGGGAACCAAAGGGGATACGAGCAGTACTTC. V and J are TRBV12-3 or TRBV12-4 and TRBJ2-7, with TRBD1 as a possible D gene (5 bases). V was clipped by 5 bases and J by 4 bases, with 18 bases between them. The CDR3 loop spans 15 amino acids.